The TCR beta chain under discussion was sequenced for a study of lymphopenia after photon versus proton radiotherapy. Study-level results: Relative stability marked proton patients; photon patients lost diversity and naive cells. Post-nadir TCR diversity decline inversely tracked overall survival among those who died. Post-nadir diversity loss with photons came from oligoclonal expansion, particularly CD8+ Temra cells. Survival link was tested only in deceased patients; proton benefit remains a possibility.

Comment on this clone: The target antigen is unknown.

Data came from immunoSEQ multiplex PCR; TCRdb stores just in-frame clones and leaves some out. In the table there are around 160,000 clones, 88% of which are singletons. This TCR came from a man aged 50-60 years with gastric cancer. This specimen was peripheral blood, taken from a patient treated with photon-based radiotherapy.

The CDR3 DNA is TGTGCCAGCAGCCAAGGTGAAGGGGGCCGCGCCTACGAGCAGTACTTC. Protein: CASSQGEGGRAYEQYF. This sequence joins TRBV4-2 and TRBJ2-7, with TRBD1 matching over 7 bases. CDR1 and CDR2 (germline): LGHNA, YNFKEQ. The trim removed 1 base at V and 2 bases at J, leaving 8 bases unmatched. The CDR3 loop spans 16 amino acids.